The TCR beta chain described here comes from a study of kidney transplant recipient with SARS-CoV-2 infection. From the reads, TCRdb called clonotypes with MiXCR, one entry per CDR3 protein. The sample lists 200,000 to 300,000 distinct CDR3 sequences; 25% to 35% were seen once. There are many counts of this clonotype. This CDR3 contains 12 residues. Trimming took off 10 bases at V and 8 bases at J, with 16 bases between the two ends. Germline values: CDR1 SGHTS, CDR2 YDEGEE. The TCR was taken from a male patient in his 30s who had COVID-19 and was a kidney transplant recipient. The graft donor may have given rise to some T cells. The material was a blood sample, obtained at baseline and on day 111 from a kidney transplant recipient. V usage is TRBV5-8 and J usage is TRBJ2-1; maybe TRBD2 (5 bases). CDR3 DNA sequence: TGTGCCCAGGCCGGGGTCGTGGATGAGCAGTTCTTC. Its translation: CAQAGVVDEQFF.